The T cell receptor beta chain under discussion was sequenced for a study of blood T cell repertoires in COVID-19. Overall study: Sites in the United States, Italy and Spain provided acute and convalescent COVID-19 samples. The analysed material was cDNA or gDNA that came from T cells, B-cell-depleted T cells, or PBMCs.

Germline values: CDR1 MDHEN, CDR2 SYDVKM. The ends were cut back, 6 bases at V and 2 bases at J, with 19 bases in the middle. The CDR3 is made up of 16 amino acids. In the source study's methods: The assay estimated nucleated cells by amplifying reference gene primers. Clones were sequenced by immunoSEQ multiplex PCR, and TCRdb holds only the in-frame ones, with some missing. The DNA was the basis for D and trimming; V, J and clone size are from that table. The sample consists of hundreds of thousands of clones, under 90% of them appearing once. Input material: peripheral blood. The chain employs TRBV28 and TRBJ1-2, with D tentatively TRBD1 (5 bases). The TCR comes from a human donor in a cohort sampled during active COVID-19. The DNA of the CDR3 is TGTGCCAGCAGCTCCCCCCCAGACAGACGAAACTATGGCTACACCTTC. This sequence encodes CASSSPPDRRNYGYTF.